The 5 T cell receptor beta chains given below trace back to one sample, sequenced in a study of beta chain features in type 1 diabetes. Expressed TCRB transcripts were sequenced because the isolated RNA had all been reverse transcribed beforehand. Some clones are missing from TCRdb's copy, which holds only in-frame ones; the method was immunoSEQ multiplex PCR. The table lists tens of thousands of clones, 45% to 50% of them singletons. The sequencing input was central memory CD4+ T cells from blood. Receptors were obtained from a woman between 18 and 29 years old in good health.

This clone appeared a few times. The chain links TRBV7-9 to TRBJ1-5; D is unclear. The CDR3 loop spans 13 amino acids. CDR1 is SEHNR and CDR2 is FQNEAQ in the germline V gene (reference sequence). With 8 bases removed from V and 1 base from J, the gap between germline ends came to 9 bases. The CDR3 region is CASCQESNQPQHF. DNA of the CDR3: TGTGCCAGCTGTCAGGAAAGCAATCAGCCCCAGCATTTT.

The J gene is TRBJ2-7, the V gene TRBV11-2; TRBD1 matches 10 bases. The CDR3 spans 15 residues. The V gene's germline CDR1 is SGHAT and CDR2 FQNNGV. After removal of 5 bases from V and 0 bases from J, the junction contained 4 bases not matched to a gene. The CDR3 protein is CASSPRTGGSYEQYF. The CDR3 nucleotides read TGTGCCAGCAGCCCGCGGACAGGGGGCTCCTACGAGCAGTACTTC.

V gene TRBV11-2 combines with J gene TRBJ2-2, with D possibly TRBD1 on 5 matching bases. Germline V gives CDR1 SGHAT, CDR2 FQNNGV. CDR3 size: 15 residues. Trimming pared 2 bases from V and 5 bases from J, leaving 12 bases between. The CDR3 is CASSLSAGPTGELFF. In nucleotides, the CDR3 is TGTGCCAGCAGCTTATCTGCAGGGCCAACCGGGGAGCTGTTTTTT.

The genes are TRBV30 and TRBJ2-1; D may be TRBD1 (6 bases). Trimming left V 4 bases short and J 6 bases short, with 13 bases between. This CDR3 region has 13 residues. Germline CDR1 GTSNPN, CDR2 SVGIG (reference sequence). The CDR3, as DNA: TGTGCCTGGAATGCCATAGGGGGCAATGAGCAGTTCTTC. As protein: CAWNAIGGNEQFF.

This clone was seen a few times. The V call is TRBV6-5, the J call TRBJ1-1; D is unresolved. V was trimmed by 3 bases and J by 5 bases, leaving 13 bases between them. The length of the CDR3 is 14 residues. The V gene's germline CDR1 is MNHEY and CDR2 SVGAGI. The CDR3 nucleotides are TGTGCCAGCAGTTATGGTACTAGGGAAACTGAAGCTTTCTTT. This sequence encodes CASSYGTRETEAFF.